Sequencing of this T cell receptor (beta chain) was carried out in a study of T cells after yellow fever vaccination. Study in general: Each low-cell-number fraction was prepared by means of SMART-Seq v4 Ultra Low Input.

TCRdb used MiXCR to reprocess the 5' RACE reads, holding one entry per CDR3 protein. The table includes 500,000 to 550,000 distinct CDR3 sequences, 21% detected once. CDR1 KGHSH and CDR2 LQKENI come from the germline V gene. This CDR3 has 12 residues. Trimming took 5 bases from V and 8 from J; bases not matched to a gene: 6. This clonotype was observed a handful of times. What it binds is unknown. Notes on the study in general: Bulk-population clonotypes that are abundant could appear as contaminants in FACS-sorted repertoires.

The chain couples TRBV18 to TRBJ2-7; TRBD1 matches 7 bases. The starting material was PBMCs, obtained 20 to 25 days after the first yellow fever vaccination. The clonotype comes from a man between 18 and 35 years old who received the YFV17D yellow fever vaccine. The CDR3 bases are TGTGCCAGCTCAGTAGACAGGGAAAAGCAGTACTTC. Its protein is CASSVDREKQYF. Based on the CDR3 plus reference TRBV18 and TRBJ2-7, the full variable domain is NAGVMQNPRHLVRRRGQEARLRCSPMKGHSHVYWYRQLPEEGLKFMVYLQKENIIDESGMPKERFSAEFPKEGPSILRIQQVVRGDSAAYFCASSVDREKQYFGPGTRLTVT.